The clone carrying this T cell receptor (beta chain) was recorded a few times. These data belong to a study of cytomegalovirus exposure and HLA in healthy donors. The wider study: An analysis done earlier identified more than 100 million unique TCR beta sequences from about 179 million T cells.

V was shortened by 0 bases and J by 4 bases, with 12 bases between the two germline ends. CDR3 length: 15 amino acids. Germline values: CDR1 SEHNR, CDR2 FQNEAQ (reference sequence). Vbeta (60) and Jbeta (13) primers were used in the PCR. Profiling relied on immunoSEQ multiplex PCR, and the TCRdb table lists in-frame clones only, not all of them. The sample has fewer than 200,000 clones; approximately 81% are singletons. The source of this sequence is a young woman in good health and CMV-seronegative. Sequenced material: PBMCs. The chain employs TRBV7-9 and TRBJ1-1, with D tentatively TRBD1 (5 bases). The CDR3 reads CASSLALTAPTEAFF. CDR3 sequence (DNA): TGTGCCAGCAGCTTAGCGCTGACAGCCCCCACTGAAGCTTTCTTT.